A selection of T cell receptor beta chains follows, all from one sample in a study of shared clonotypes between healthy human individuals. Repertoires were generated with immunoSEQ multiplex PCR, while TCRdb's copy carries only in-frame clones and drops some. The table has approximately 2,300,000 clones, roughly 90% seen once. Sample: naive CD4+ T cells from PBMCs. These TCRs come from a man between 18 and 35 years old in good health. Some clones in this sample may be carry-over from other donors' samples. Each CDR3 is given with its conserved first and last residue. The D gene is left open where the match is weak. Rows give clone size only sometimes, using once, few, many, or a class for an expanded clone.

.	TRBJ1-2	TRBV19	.	TGTGCCAGTAGTCGGGAGGGGCAGGCCCTTAACTATGGCTACACCTTC	CASSREGQALNYGYTF
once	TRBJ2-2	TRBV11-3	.	TGTGCCAGCAGCAAAAGGTCCTGGAACACCGGGGAGCTGTTTTTT	CASSKRSWNTGELFF
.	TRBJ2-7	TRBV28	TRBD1	TGTGCCAGCAGTCCCGGGACAGGTCTCTCCTACGAGCAGTACTTC	CASSPGTGLSYEQYF
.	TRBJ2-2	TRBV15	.	TGTGCCACCAGCAGAGATTTGGCCGGGGAGCTGTTTTTT	CATSRDLAGELFF
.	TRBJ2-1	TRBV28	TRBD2	TGTGCCAGCTCCTGGGGAGGGTGGGGGAGTGCAGGTGAGCAGTTCTTC	CASSWGGWGSAGEQFF
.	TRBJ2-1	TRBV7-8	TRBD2	TGTGCCAGCAGCTTGACAAGACTAGCGGGTGACAATGAGCAGTTCTTC	CASSLTRLAGDNEQFF
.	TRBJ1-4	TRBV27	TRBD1	TGTGCCAGCAGTAACAGGGGCTCAACTAATGAAAAACTGTTTTTT	CASSNRGSTNEKLFF
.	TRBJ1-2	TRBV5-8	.	TGTGCCAGCAGCTACACGAGACCTACAGGGACCGGCTACACCTTC	CASSYTRPTGTGYTF
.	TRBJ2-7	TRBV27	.	TGTGCCAGCAGTTTAGGTGACCGCTTCTACGAGCAGTACTTC	CASSLGDRFYEQYF
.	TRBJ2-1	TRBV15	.	TGTGCCACCAGCAGACCCGGAGGGATGTCCTACAATGAGCAGTTCTTC	CATSRPGGMSYNEQFF
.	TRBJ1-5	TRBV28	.	TGTGCCAGCAGTCTTCCTGGGACACGGAGGTCCCAGCATTTT	CASSLPGTRRSQHF
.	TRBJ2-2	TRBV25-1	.	TGTGCCAGCCCAACGACACAGACCGGGGAGCTGTTTTTT	CASPTTQTGELFF
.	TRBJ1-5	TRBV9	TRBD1	TGTGCCAGCAGCTCCCAGGGACAGTATCAGCCCCAGCATTTT	CASSSQGQYQPQHF
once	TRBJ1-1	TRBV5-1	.	TGCGCCAGCAGCGCAACCACAGGGTCTGGCACTGAAGCTTTCTTT	CASSATTGSGTEAFF
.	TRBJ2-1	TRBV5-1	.	TGCGCCAGCAAATTAGCAGACCCGAATGAGCAGTTCTTC	CASKLADPNEQFF
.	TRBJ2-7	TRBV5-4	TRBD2	TGTGCCAGCAGCTATAGGACTAGCGGGATTGACGAGCAGTACTTC	CASSYRTSGIDEQYF
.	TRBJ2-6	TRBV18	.	TGTGCCAGCTCACCATCAGGGGTCGGGGCCAACGTCCTGACTTTC	CASSPSGVGANVLTF
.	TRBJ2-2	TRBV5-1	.	TGCGCCAGCAGCTTGGAGGCCCCGAACACCGGGGAGCTGTTTTTT	CASSLEAPNTGELFF
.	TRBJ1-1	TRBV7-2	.	TGTGCCAGCAGCTGGAGTGTAGGCACTGAAGCTTTCTTT	CASSWSVGTEAFF
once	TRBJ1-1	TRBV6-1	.	TGTGCCAGCAACCCCTGGGGGACTGAAGCTTTCTTT	CASNPWGTEAFF
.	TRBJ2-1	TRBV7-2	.	TGTGCCAGCAGCTTAGTGGGGTACAACAATGAGCAGTTCTTC	CASSLVGYNNEQFF
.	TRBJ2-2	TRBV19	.	TGTGCCAGTACCCGCACCGGGGAGCTGTTTTTT	CASTRTGELFF
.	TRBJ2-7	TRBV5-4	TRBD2	TGTGCCAGCAGCCCCGAAGGGCTAGCGGCCTACGAGCAGTACTTC	CASSPEGLAAYEQYF
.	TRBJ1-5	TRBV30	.	TGTGCCTGGAGTCAGGGGCAGCCCCAGCATTTT	CAWSQGQPQHF
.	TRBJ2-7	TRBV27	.	TGTGCCAGAGGAGGGCAGGTCCTTGACGAGCAGTACTTC	CARGGQVLDEQYF
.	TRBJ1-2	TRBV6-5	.	TGTGCCAGCAGTTACTCGATCCGGGACAACTATGGCTACACCTTC	CASSYSIRDNYGYTF
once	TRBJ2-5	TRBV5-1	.	TGCGCCAGCAGCGTAGGGGAGTTTGGAGAGACCCAGTACTTC	CASSVGEFGETQYF
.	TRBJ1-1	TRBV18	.	TGTGCCAGCTCGCCCCAACACCAGAACACTGAAGCTTTCTTT	CASSPQHQNTEAFF
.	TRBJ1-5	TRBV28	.	TGTGCCAGCAGTTTAGGGGGGAACGTCAATCAGCCCCAGCATTTT	CASSLGGNVNQPQHF
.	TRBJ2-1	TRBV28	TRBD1	TGTGCCAGCAGCCTAAGGGGGCAGGTTTACAATGAGCAGTTCTTC	CASSLRGQVYNEQFF
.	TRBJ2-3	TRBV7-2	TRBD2	TGTGCCAGCAGCCCTAGTCTAACTAGCGGGATAGCAGATACGCAGTATTTT	CASSPSLTSGIADTQYF
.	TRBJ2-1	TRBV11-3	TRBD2	TGTGCCAGCAGCTCGGGGCTAGCGGGAGGTGCCTACAATGAGCAGTTCTTC	CASSSGLAGGAYNEQFF
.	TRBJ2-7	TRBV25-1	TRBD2	TGTGCCAGCAGCGTCTTTCCGAGCGGGAGGGCCCCCTACGAGCAGTACTTC	CASSVFPSGRAPYEQYF
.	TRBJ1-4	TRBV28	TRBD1	TGTGCCAGCGGAACAGCAGGGGGCCCTAATGAAAAACTGTTTTTT	CASGTAGGPNEKLFF
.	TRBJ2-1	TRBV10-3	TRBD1	TGTGCCATCAGTGATTGGGGACAGGGGCCCCTACTAGAGCAGTTCTTC	CAISDWGQGPLLEQFF
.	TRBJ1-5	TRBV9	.	TGTGCCAGCAGCGTAGGGTCCCACCAGCAGCCCCAGCATTTT	CASSVGSHQQPQHF
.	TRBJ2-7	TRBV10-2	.	TGCGCCACCAGCGGCGGCTACGAGCAGTACTTC	CATSGGYEQYF
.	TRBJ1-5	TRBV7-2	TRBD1	TGTGCCAGCAGCTTAACGGACAGGGCTCAGCCCCAGCATTTT	CASSLTDRAQPQHF
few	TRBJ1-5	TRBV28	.	TGTGCCAGCAGGGTCCAGCGTTATCAGCCCCAGCATTTT	CASRVQRYQPQHF
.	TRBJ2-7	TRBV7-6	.	TGTGCCAGCAGCCCCTTGGGTCGGGCGGGCGAGCAGTACTTC	CASSPLGRAGEQYF
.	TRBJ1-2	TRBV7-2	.	TGTGCCATAACCGGCAGATCCTATGGCTACACCTTC	CAITGRSYGYTF
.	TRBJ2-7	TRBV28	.	TGTGCCAGCCAAATCCGGAGCAGGGAAACAGACGAGCAGTACTTC	CASQIRSRETDEQYF
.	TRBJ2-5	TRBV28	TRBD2	TGTGCCAGCAGTTTAAGGACTAGCGGGGTTGGGGCCCAGTACTTC	CASSLRTSGVGAQYF
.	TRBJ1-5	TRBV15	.	TGTGCCACCAGCGGGGGTCGGGGGATGAGAGGGCCCCAGCATTTT	CATSGGRGMRGPQHF
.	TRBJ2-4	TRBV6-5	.	TGTGCCAGCAGTTACGTAGCCAAAAACATTCAGTACTTC	CASSYVAKNIQYF
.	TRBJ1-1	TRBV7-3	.	TGTGCCAGCAGCTTAGAGGACGGCACTGAAGCTTTCTTT	CASSLEDGTEAFF
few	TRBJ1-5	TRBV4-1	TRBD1	TGCGCCAGCAGCCCGTGGACAGGCCCTAGCAATCAGCCCCAGCATTTT	CASSPWTGPSNQPQHF
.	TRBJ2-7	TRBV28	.	TGTGCCAGCAGTCGGGGGAGGTTCTCCTACGAGCAGTACTTC	CASSRGRFSYEQYF
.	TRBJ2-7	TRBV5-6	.	TGTGCCAGCAGCTTGAGGACAATAAACTCCTACGAGCAGTACTTC	CASSLRTINSYEQYF
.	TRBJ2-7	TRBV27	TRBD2	TGTGCCAGCAGGCTTACTAGCGGCCCCTACGAGCAGTACTTC	CASRLTSGPYEQYF